This T cell receptor (beta chain) was sequenced for a study of T cell repertoires in cytomegalovirus infection (dated by TCRdb to between 2018 and 2020). For the study in its entirety: The peptide stimulations were aimed at well-studied HLA-B-restricted epitopes as well as recently identified HLA-C-restricted CMV epitopes, whose presentation resists viral immunomodulation. Because public TCR beta signatures pointed to carriage of CMV infection together with the matching HLA type, the HLA type of each donor mattered for the analysis.

The instrument given in TCRdb is Illumina HiSeq 1500. In TCRdb, the public reads were trimmed at Q25 with fastp and aligned with MiXCR, with productive beta chains retained. Under each unique CDR3 protein, matching rows form one entry showing the most common genes and DNA. The sample table holds 550,000 to 850,000 distinct CDR3 sequences, of which around a third were seen once. Together, the top ten hold roughly 20% of the sample. This clonotype was counted a few times. Its antigen has not been determined. Base qualities were left out, and no much larger clone turns up one base away. Results the study describes overall, beyond this receptor: The ex vivo response was dominated by HLA-C-restricted CMV-specific TCR beta clonotypes, which also provided the single most frequent clonotype in two of eight donors. Cumulative frequency of public TCR beta family members discriminated carriers of CMV infection plus the relevant HLA type in this cohort and an independent 352-donor cohort.

The treatment or condition label for this specimen denotes: in vitro stimulation with specific CMV peptide epitopes to enrich CMV-specific T cells. This clonotype was sampled from a human donor in good health (CMV status not recorded). Some clones in this sample may be carry-over from other donors' samples. The starting material was cultured PBMCs, obtained from culture after CMV antigen stimulation.

The DNA sequence is TGCGCCAGCAGCCAAGAGGAGCTAGCGGGGGACAATGAGCAGTTCTTC. Its protein reads: CASSQEELAGDNEQFF. The receptor chain draws on TRBV4-1 and TRBJ2-1; a stretch of 10 junction bases matches TRBD2. Unmatched junction bases come to 4, with V trimmed by 0 bases and J by 5 bases. The CDR3 spans 16 residues, from the cysteine through the phenylalanine. Kept here is only the CDR3 DNA, which spans 48 bases and is read in frame from base 1. Looking up the germline V gene yields CDR1 MGHRA and CDR2 YSYEKL.